The subject of this entry is one T cell receptor beta chain. Antigen: not known. This specimen comes from a study of T cell responses to AZD1222 COVID-19 vaccine. Study findings and constraints: The breadth and depth of Spike-specific TCRs increased once two AZD1222 doses had been given.

Repertoires were generated with immunoSEQ multiplex PCR, while TCRdb's copy carries only in-frame clones and drops some. The data show about 180,000 clones, about nine tenths seen once. V lost 0 bases, J lost 6 bases, and 11 bases lay in between. Germline CDR1 reads MDHEN; CDR2 reads SYDVKM. The CDR3 spans 15 residues. The sample was peripheral blood, taken 28 days after the second dose of the MenACWY control vaccine. This chain connects TRBV28 to TRBJ2-2, with D unresolved. The origin of this receptor is an adult who received the MenACWY meningococcal vaccine as a control. In DNA, the CDR3 is TGTGCCAGCAGTTTATGGCAGGTCGGCGCCGGGGAGCTGTTTTTT. Its translation: CASSLWQVGAGELFF.